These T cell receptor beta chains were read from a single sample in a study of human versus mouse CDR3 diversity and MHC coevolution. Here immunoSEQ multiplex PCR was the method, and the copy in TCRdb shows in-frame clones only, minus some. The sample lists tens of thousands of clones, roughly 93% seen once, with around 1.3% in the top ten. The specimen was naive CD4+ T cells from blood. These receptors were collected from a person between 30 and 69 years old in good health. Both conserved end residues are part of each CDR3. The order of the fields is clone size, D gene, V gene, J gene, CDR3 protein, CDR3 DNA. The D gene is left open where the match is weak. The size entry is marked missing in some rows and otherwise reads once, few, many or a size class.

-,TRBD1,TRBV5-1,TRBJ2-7,CASSLGGQGFYEQYF,TGCGCCAGCAGCTTGGGGGGACAGGGATTTTACGAGCAGTACTTC
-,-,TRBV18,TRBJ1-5,CASSPWEGNQPQHF,TGTGCCAGCTCGCCTTGGGAGGGCAATCAGCCCCAGCATTTT
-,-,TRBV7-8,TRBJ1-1,CASSPRRGGNTEAFF,TGTGCCAGCAGCCCGCGTCGAGGAGGAAACACTGAAGCTTTCTTT
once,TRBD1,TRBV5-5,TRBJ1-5,CASSLSPQGTDQPQHF,TGTGCCAGCAGCTTAAGTCCACAGGGGACAGATCAGCCCCAGCATTTT
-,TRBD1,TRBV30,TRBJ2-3,CAWKADRGITDTQYF,TGTGCCTGGAAGGCGGACAGGGGAATCACAGATACGCAGTATTTT
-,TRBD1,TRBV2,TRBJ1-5,CASSARQGAFNQPQHF,TGTGCCAGCAGTGCGCGGCAGGGGGCTTTCAATCAGCCCCAGCATTTT
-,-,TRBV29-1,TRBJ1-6,CSVSTGLYNSPLHF,TGCAGCGTTTCAACGGGACTCTATAATTCACCCCTCCACTTT
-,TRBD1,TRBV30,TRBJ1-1,CAWRPGQGGAFF,TGTGCCTGGAGACCGGGACAGGGCGGAGCTTTCTTT
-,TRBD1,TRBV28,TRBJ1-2,CASSSSGTGGAGYGYTF,TGTGCCAGCAGTTCTTCCGGGACAGGGGGCGCGGGCTATGGCTACACCTTC
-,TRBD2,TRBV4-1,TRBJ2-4,CASSNMGAGGPSENIQYF,TGCGCCAGCAGTAATATGGGAGCGGGGGGGCCGTCGGAAAACATTCAGTACTTC
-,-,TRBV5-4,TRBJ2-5,CASSSRGQETQYF,TGTGCCAGCAGCTCCAGGGGCCAAGAGACCCAGTACTTC
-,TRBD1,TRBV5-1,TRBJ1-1,CASSFRDSYMNTEAFF,TGCGCCAGCAGCTTCCGGGACAGCTACATGAACACTGAAGCTTTCTTT
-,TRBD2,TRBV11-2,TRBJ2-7,CASSSQGGKGEQYF,TGTGCCAGCAGTTCCCAGGGAGGGAAGGGCGAGCAGTACTTC
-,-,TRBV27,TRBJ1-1,CASSLSGFGETEAFF,TGTGCCAGCAGTTTATCGGGCTTCGGTGAAACTGAAGCTTTCTTT
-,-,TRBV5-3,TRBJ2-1,CARNKPSSYNEQFF,TGTGCCAGAAATAAGCCGAGCTCCTACAATGAGCAGTTCTTC
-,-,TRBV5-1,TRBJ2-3,CASSLVTGDTQYF,TGCGCCAGCAGCTTAGTCACGGGAGATACGCAGTATTTT
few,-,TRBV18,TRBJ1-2,CASSPQEGRYRSYTF,TGTGCCAGCTCACCGCAGGAGGGGCGATATCGGAGCTACACCTTC
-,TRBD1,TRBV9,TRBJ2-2,CASSTETGSYTGELFF,TGTGCCAGCAGCACCGAGACAGGGTCCTACACCGGGGAGCTGTTTTTT
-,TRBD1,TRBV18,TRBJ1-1,CASSPEQGGNTEAFF,TGTGCCAGCTCACCAGAACAGGGGGGGAACACTGAAGCTTTCTTT
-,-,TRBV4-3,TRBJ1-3,CASSQVHTGGSGNTIYF,TGCGCCAGCAGCCAAGTCCACACCGGGGGCTCTGGAAACACCATATATTTT
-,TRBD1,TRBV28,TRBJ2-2,CASTSTGTGRDTGELFF,TGTGCCAGCACCTCTACCGGGACAGGCCGAGACACCGGGGAGCTGTTTTTT
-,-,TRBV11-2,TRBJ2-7,CASSLGGSRSYEQYF,TGTGCCAGCAGCTTAGGAGGGAGTCGGTCCTACGAGCAGTACTTC
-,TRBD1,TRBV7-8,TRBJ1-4,CASSVRTGEEKLFF,TGTGCCAGCAGCGTCAGGACAGGGGAGGAAAAACTGTTTTTT
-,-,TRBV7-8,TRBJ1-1,CASSFTDTEAFF,TGTGCCAGCAGCTTTACAGACACTGAAGCTTTCTTT
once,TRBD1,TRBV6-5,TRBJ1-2,CASVGTGAYTF,TGTGCCAGCGTCGGGACAGGAGCCTACACCTTC
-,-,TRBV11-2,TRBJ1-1,CASSLDGVGTEAFF,TGTGCCAGCAGCTTAGACGGGGTGGGCACTGAAGCTTTCTTT
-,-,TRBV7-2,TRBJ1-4,CASSLTGSTNEKLFF,TGTGCCAGCAGCCTCACAGGTTCAACTAATGAAAAACTGTTTTTT
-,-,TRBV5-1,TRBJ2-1,CASRSGTEEQFF,TGCGCCAGCAGATCGGGAACGGAGGAGCAGTTCTTC
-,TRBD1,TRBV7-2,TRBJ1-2,CASKLRDRVGYTF,TGTGCCAGTAAACTCCGGGACAGGGTCGGCTACACCTTC
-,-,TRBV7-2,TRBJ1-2,CASRRTDGYTF,TGTGCCAGCAGACGGACAGATGGCTACACCTTC
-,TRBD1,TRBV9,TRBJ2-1,CASSVVQGAQNEQFF,TGTGCCAGCAGCGTAGTACAGGGGGCGCAGAATGAGCAGTTCTTC
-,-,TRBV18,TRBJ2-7,CASSRSSTNEQYF,TGTGCCAGCTCACGCAGCTCGACTAACGAGCAGTACTTC
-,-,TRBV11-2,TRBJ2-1,CASSLAQGFYNEQFF,TGTGCCAGCAGCTTAGCGCAGGGATTCTACAATGAGCAGTTCTTC
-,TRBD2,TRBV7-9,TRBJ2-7,CASSSLGGGYEQYF,TGTGCCAGCAGCTCCCTTGGGGGGGGCTACGAGCAGTACTTC
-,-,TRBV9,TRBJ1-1,CASSVPGGDGTEAFF,TGTGCCAGCAGCGTCCCTGGGGGGGACGGCACTGAAGCTTTCTTT
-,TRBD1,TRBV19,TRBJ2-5,CATEDRGSRETQYF,TGTGCCACCGAGGACAGGGGATCCCGAGAGACCCAGTACTTC
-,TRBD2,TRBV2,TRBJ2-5,CASSGTRETQYF,TGTGCCAGCAGTGGGACTAGAGAGACCCAGTACTTC
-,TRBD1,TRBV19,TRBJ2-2,CASIPRDRDTGELFF,TGTGCCAGTATCCCCCGGGACAGGGACACCGGGGAGCTGTTTTTT
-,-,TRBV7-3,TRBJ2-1,CASSLIPTSAQFF,TGTGCCAGCAGCTTAATTCCGACTAGTGCGCAGTTCTTC
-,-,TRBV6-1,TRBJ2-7,CASSSQGNTYEQYF,TGTGCCAGCAGCTCACAGGGAAATACCTACGAGCAGTACTTC
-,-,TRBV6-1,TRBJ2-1,CASSLLRDEQFF,TGTGCCAGCAGTTTATTGAGGGATGAGCAGTTCTTC
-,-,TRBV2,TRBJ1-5,CASRATLRGQPQHF,TGTGCCAGCAGGGCCACTCTGAGAGGTCAGCCCCAGCATTTT
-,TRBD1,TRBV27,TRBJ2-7,CASGRDRSTYEQYF,TGTGCCAGCGGTCGGGACAGGTCCACCTACGAGCAGTACTTC
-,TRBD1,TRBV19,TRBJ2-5,CASSGNRGETQYF,TGTGCCAGTAGTGGGAACAGGGGAGAGACCCAGTACTTC
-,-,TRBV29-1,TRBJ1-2,CSVNAGLYGYTF,TGCAGCGTGAACGCGGGACTCTATGGCTACACCTTC